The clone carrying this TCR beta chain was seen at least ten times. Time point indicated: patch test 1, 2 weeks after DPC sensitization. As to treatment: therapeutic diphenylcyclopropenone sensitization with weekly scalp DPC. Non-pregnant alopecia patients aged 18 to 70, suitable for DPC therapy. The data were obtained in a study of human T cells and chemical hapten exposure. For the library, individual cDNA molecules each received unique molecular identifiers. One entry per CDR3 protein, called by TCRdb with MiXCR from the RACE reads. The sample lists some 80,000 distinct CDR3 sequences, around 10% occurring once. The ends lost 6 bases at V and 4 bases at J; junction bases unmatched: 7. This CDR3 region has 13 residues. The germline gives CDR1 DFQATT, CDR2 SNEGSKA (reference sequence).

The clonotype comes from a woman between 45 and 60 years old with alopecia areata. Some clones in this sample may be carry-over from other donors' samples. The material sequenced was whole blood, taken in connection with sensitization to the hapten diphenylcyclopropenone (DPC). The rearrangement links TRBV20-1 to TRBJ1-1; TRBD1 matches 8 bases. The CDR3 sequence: CSAPTGGGTEAFF. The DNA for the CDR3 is TGCAGTGCGCCTACAGGGGGAGGCACTGAAGCTTTCTTT.